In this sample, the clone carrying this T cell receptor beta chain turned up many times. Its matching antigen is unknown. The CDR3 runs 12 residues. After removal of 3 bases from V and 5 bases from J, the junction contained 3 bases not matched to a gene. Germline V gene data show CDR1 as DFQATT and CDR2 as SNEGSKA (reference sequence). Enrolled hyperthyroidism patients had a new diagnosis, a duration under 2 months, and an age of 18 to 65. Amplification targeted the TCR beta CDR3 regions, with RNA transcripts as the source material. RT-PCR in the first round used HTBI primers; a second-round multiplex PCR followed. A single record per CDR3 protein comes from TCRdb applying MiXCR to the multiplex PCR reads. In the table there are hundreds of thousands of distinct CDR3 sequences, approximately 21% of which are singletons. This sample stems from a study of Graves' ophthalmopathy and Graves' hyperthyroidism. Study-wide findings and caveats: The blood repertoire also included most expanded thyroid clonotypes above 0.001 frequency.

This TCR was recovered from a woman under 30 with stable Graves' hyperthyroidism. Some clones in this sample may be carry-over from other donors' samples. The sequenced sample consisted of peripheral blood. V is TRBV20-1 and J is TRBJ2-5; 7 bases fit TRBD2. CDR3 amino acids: CSASGGGETQYF. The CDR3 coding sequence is TGCAGTGCTAGTGGGGGGGGGGAGACCCAGTACTTC.